In this sample, the clone carrying this T cell receptor (beta chain) turned up once. The PCR used 60 Vbeta and 13 Jbeta primers. Method: immunoSEQ multiplex PCR; TCRdb's copy keeps in-frame clones and lacks some. This sample has more than 80,000 clones, with roughly 77% found just once. The data originate from a study of cytomegalovirus exposure and HLA in healthy donors. Germline CDR1 and CDR2: MNHNS and SASEGT. This CDR3 contains 12 residues. Trimming shortened V by 6 bases and J by 6 bases, and 11 bases separated the two germline ends. The chain uses TRBV6-1 and TRBJ1-1; possibly TRBD1 for D (5 bases). The receptor was isolated from a man between 40 and 49 years old in good health and CMV-seronegative. The sequencing sample was made of PBMCs. This chain's CDR3 is CASRSGGSEAFF. The CDR3, as DNA: TGTGCCAGCAGAAGCGGGGGTTCTGAAGCTTTCTTT.